These T cell receptor beta chains were read from a single sample in a study of metastatic and nonmetastatic thyroid tumors. TCRdb re-called the PCR reads with MiXCR. The top ten clones hold 9.9% of a sample with roughly 40,000 clones, roughly a sixth of them seen once. What was sequenced was tumor tissue. Every receptor here comes from a female donor with papillary thyroid cancer or a benign thyroid nodule (not recorded which). Some clones in this sample may be carry-over from other donors' samples. The CDR3 runs from the conserved cysteine through the conserved F or W. Each record gives: V gene, J gene, D gene, clone size, CDR3 protein, CDR3 DNA. The D gene is left open where the match is weak. For some rows the clone size is stated as once, few or many, or as a class when expanded; others skip it.

v_gene: TRBV11-1
j_gene: TRBJ2-2
d_gene: TRBD2
abundance: .
CDR3aa: CASTFKRLAGVAGELFF
CDR3nt: TGTGCCAGCACCTTTAAACGGCTAGCGGGCGTAGCCGGGGAGCTGTTTTTT

v_gene: TRBV20-1
j_gene: TRBJ1-5
d_gene: .
abundance: many
CDR3aa: CSAVESGNSNQPQHF
CDR3nt: TGCAGTGCTGTTGAATCCGGAAATAGCAATCAGCCCCAGCATTTT

v_gene: TRBV13
j_gene: TRBJ2-3
d_gene: .
abundance: many
CDR3aa: CASSLDKGIRDTQYF
CDR3nt: TGTGCCAGCAGCTTAGATAAGGGAATTAGAGATACGCAGTATTTT

v_gene: TRBV11-3
j_gene: TRBJ2-7
d_gene: .
abundance: .
CDR3aa: CASSLAYEGEQHF
CDR3nt: TGTGCCAGCAGCTTAGCCTACGAAGGAGAGCAGCACTTC

v_gene: TRBV20-1
j_gene: TRBJ1-6
d_gene: .
abundance: many
CDR3aa: CSARAPGPVGFGARYSPLHF
CDR3nt: TGCAGTGCTAGAGCCCCGGGACCTGTGGGATTCGGGGCAAGGTACTCACCCCTCCACTTT

v_gene: TRBV20-1
j_gene: TRBJ1-2
d_gene: TRBD1
abundance: .
CDR3aa: CSARADRGRGGYTF
CDR3nt: TGCAGTGCTAGAGCTGACAGGGGGCGGGGTGGCTACACCTTC

v_gene: TRBV15
j_gene: TRBJ2-7
d_gene: .
abundance: many
CDR3aa: CATSRDTDSSYEQYF
CDR3nt: TGTGCCACCAGCAGAGACACGGACAGCTCCTACGAGCAGTACTTC

v_gene: TRBV6-2/TRBV6-3
j_gene: TRBJ2-1
d_gene: .
abundance: few
CDR3aa: CASRPRADSYEQFF
CDR3nt: TGTGCCAGCAGACCACGGGCTGACTCGTATGAGCAGTTCTTC

v_gene: TRBV10-1
j_gene: TRBJ2-1
d_gene: .
abundance: many
CDR3aa: CASRASLSYNEQFF
CDR3nt: TGCGCCAGCAGGGCTAGCCTTAGCTACAATGAGCAGTTCTTC

v_gene: TRBV5-1
j_gene: TRBJ2-1
d_gene: .
abundance: .
CDR3aa: CASSLQKNNEQFF
CDR3nt: TGCGCCAGCAGCCTACAGAAAAACAATGAGCAGTTCTTC

v_gene: TRBV11-2
j_gene: TRBJ2-7
d_gene: TRBD1
abundance: many
CDR3aa: CASSFTTGQSYEQYF
CDR3nt: TGTGCCAGCAGCTTCACCACGGGACAGTCCTACGAGCAGTACTTC

v_gene: TRBV6-1
j_gene: TRBJ2-7
d_gene: .
abundance: few
CDR3aa: CASSDGAGASHEQYF
CDR3nt: TGTGCCAGCAGTGACGGGGCAGGGGCTAGCCACGAGCAGTACTTC

v_gene: TRBV9
j_gene: TRBJ2-1
d_gene: .
abundance: many
CDR3aa: CASSVGSYNEQFF
CDR3nt: TGTGCCAGCAGCGTAGGCTCCTACAATGAGCAGTTCTTC

v_gene: TRBV9
j_gene: TRBJ2-1
d_gene: TRBD1
abundance: many
CDR3aa: CASSVEGTGAYNEQFF
CDR3nt: TGTGCCAGCAGCGTAGAGGGGACAGGAGCCTACAATGAGCAGTTCTTC

v_gene: TRBV18
j_gene: TRBJ2-7
d_gene: .
abundance: many
CDR3aa: CASSPPMAGDHEQYF
CDR3nt: TGTGCCAGCTCACCACCGATGGCAGGGGACCACGAGCAGTACTTC

v_gene: TRBV15
j_gene: TRBJ1-2
d_gene: TRBD1
abundance: many
CDR3aa: CATSRPWGQGARGYTF
CDR3nt: TGTGCCACCAGCAGACCCTGGGGACAGGGGGCGCGGGGCTACACCTTC